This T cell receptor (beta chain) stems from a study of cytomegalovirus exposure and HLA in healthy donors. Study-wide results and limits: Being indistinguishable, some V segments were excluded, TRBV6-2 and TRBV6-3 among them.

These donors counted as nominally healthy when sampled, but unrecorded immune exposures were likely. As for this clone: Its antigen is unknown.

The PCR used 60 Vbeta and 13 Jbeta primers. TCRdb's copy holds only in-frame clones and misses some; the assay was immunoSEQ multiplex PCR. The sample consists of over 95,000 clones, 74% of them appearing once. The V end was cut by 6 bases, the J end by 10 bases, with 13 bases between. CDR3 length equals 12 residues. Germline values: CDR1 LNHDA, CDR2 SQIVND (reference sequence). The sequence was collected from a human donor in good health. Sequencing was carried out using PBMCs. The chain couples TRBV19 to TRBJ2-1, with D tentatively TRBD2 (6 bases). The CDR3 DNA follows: TGTGCCAGTAGGGGGGACTTACCGGAGCAGTTCTTC. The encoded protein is CASRGDLPEQFF.